The 20 T cell receptor beta chains below were found in one sample sequenced in a study of STAT5B mutations in CD4+ large granular lymphocyte leukemia. Only in-frame clones appear in the TCRdb table, and some are missing; sequencing was by immunoSEQ multiplex PCR. The repertoire holds about 2,700 clones, with approximately 79% as singletons. The sample was PBMCs. Receptor source: a woman between 70 and 85 years old with CD4+ T-cell large granular lymphocyte leukemia.

J is TRBJ1-1 and V is TRBV6-1; D is unresolved. The CDR3 spans 13 residues. Germline V gives CDR1 MNHNS, CDR2 SASEGT. V gave up 11 bases and J gave up 5 bases, with 18 bases separating them. In nucleotides, the CDR3 is TGTGCCGCCGGCGACCAGCGCGGTACTGAAGCTTTCTTT. It yields the protein CAAGDQRGTEAFF.

The gene calls are TRBV7-6 and TRBJ2-5; TRBD1 matches 9 bases. With V trimmed by 6 bases and J by 1 base, 3 bases remained unmatched. Germline V gives CDR1 SGHVS, CDR2 FNYEAQ. CDR3 size: 14 residues. The CDR3 reads CASSSGQGQETQYF. The CDR3 region has the DNA TGTGCCAGCAGTTCGGGACAGGGCCAAGAGACCCAGTACTTC. The complete variable domain, with remaining parts taken from reference TRBV7-6 and TRBJ2-5, reads GAGVSQSPRYKVTKRGQDVALRCDPISGHVSLYWYRQALGQGPEFLTYFNYEAQQDKSGLPNDRFSAERPEGSISTLTIQRTEQRDSAMYRCASSSGQGQETQYFGPGTRLLVL.

The rearrangement uses TRBV28 and TRBJ2-7, with 13 bases aligning to TRBD2. J was trimmed by 3 bases and V by 6 bases; bases with no gene match: 11. The CDR3 spans 17 residues. Germline CDR1 is MDHEN and CDR2 is SYDVKM. CDR3 region: CASRGTSGTIRGYEQYF. Written as DNA, the CDR3 is TGTGCCAGCAGGGGGACTAGCGGGACAATTCGGGGCTACGAGCAGTACTTC.

The chain recombines TRBV29-1 with TRBJ2-3; 8 positions agree with TRBD1. The ends lost 5 bases at V and 3 bases at J; junction bases unmatched: 7. The germline V gene has CDR1 SQVTM and CDR2 ANQGSEA. This CDR3 has 14 residues. The chain's CDR3 is CSVPSGGSTDTQYF. The DNA for the CDR3 is TGCAGCGTTCCTTCAGGGGGCTCAACAGATACGCAGTATTTT.

V usage is TRBV4-2 and J usage is TRBJ2-1, with 7 bases fitting TRBD2. CDR1 is LGHNA and CDR2 is YNFKEQ in the germline V gene. J gave up 7 bases and V 4 bases, and 13 bases lay outside the gene matches. The CDR3 length is 16 residues. CDR3 residues: CASSPLTGGAGNEQFF. The CDR3 nucleotides read TGTGCCAGCAGCCCGTTAACAGGAGGAGCGGGGAATGAGCAGTTCTTC.

The chain has TRBV4-1 and TRBJ2-4; D gene ambiguous. This CDR3 spans 14 amino acids. The ends were cut back, 1 base at V and 2 bases at J, with 6 bases in the middle. Germline-derived CDR1 and CDR2 are MGHRA and YSYEKL. This CDR3 is CASSQAGSKNIQYF. The CDR3 nucleotides are TGCGCCAGCAGCCAAGCGGGTTCCAAAAACATTCAGTACTTC.

There are a few counts of this clone. V and J are TRBV15 and TRBJ2-7; either TRBD1 or TRBD2 may fit D (5 bases each). V was clipped by 6 bases and J by 6 bases, with 18 bases between them. CDR1 is LNHNV, CDR2 YYDKDF, per germline (reference sequence). The CDR3 sequence is 14 residues long. The CDR3 sequence: CATSSRDPFSEQYF. Here the CDR3 DNA reads TGTGCCACCAGTAGCCGGGACCCTTTCTCCGAGCAGTACTTC.

The V and J genes are TRBV27 and TRBJ1-2, with D perhaps TRBD1 (5 bases). From germline, CDR1 is MNHEY and CDR2 SMNVEV (reference sequence). CDR3 length: 15 residues. V lost 4 bases and J 3 bases, leaving 15 bases between the germline ends. CDR3: CASSSQGGQDYGYTF. The CDR3 DNA reads TGTGCCAGCAGTTCCCAGGGAGGGCAGGACTATGGCTACACCTTC.

The rearrangement uses TRBV5-8 and TRBJ2-5, with D tentatively TRBD1 (5 bases). Trimming took 9 bases from V and 7 from J, leaving 19 bases between them. The CDR3 is made up of 13 amino acids. In germline, CDR1 is SGHTS, CDR2 YDEGEE. The CDR3 loop reads CAIGDEGAGTQYF. Written as DNA, the CDR3 is TGTGCCATCGGAGACGAAGGGGCTGGGACCCAGTACTTC.

V and J are TRBV6-6 and TRBJ1-5; 9 nucleotides match TRBD1. J was trimmed by 2 bases and V by 7 bases; bases with no gene match: 9. The CDR3 is 16 residues long. Germline CDR1 MNHNY, CDR2 SVGAGI (reference sequence). The CDR3 sequence is CASKTTGGGRNQPQHF. In DNA, the CDR3 is TGTGCCAGCAAAACAACAGGGGGCGGGCGCAATCAGCCCCAGCATTTT.

This clone was picked up one time. This sequence joins TRBV11-2 and TRBJ1-2; TRBD1 aligns across 8 bases. The V and J ends lost 0 bases and 5 bases, in that order; junction bases with no gene match: 2. The CDR3 extends over 14 amino acids. Looked up from germline, CDR1 is SGHAT and CDR2 is FQNNGV. CDR3: CASSLERQGYGYTF. Written as DNA, the CDR3 is TGTGCCAGCAGCTTAGAGCGACAGGGGTATGGCTACACCTTC. Based on the CDR3 plus reference TRBV11-2 and TRBJ1-2, the full variable domain is EAGVAQSPRYKIIEKRQSVAFWCNPISGHATLYWYQQILGQGPKLLIQFQNNGVVDDSQLPKDRFSAERLKGVDSTLKIQPAKLEDSAVYLCASSLERQGYGYTFGSGTRLTVV.

V is TRBV10-3 and J is TRBJ2-1; no firm D call. The CDR3 is made up of 11 amino acids. Germline V gene data show CDR1 as ENHRY and CDR2 as SYGVKD. V was cut by 4 bases and J by 7 bases, with 5 bases left in between. The CDR3 is CAISVGNEQFF. As DNA, the CDR3 is TGTGCCATCAGTGTCGGTAATGAGCAGTTCTTC.

J is TRBJ2-1 and V is TRBV9; D call uncertain. The germline gives CDR1 SGDLS, CDR2 YYNGEE. Trimming left V 0 bases short and J 0 bases short, with 10 bases between. CDR3 length: 16 residues. In DNA form, the CDR3 reads TGTGCCAGCAGCGTAGTGCTAGGGCCCTCCTACAATGAGCAGTTCTTC. This sequence encodes CASSVVLGPSYNEQFF.

The chain combines TRBV7-2 with TRBJ1-1, with TRBD1 as a possible D gene (5 bases). Germline lookup yields CDR1 SGHTA and CDR2 FQGNSA. The CDR3 is made up of 14 amino acids. V was trimmed by 2 bases and J by 4 bases, leaving 11 bases between them. For the CDR3, the DNA is TGTGCCAGCAGCTTATTCCGGCAGGGCACTGAAGCTTTCTTT. Protein sequence: CASSLFRQGTEAFF.

V usage is TRBV2 and J usage is TRBJ1-1; D remains ambiguous. The CDR3 spans 14 residues. Trimming took off 3 bases at V and 5 bases at J, with 13 bases between the two ends. Germline V gives CDR1 SNHLY, CDR2 FYNNEI. CDR3 loop: CASSDPSLGTEAFF. CDR3 sequence (DNA): TGTGCCAGCAGTGACCCCAGCCTGGGGACTGAAGCTTTCTTT.

This clone appeared a single time. V usage is TRBV6-1 and J usage is TRBJ2-7; possibly TRBD1 for D (5 bases). The CDR3 extends over 13 amino acids. Trimming stripped 6 bases from V and 4 bases from J, with 13 bases between. Germline V gene data show CDR1 as MNHNS and CDR2 as SASEGT. The CDR3, as DNA: TGTGCCAGCAGACGGACACAGCCATACGAGCAGTACTTC. Translating it yields CASRRTQPYEQYF.

The V gene is TRBV30, the J gene TRBJ2-5; tentatively, D is TRBD1 (6 bases). Trimming removed 3 bases from V and 2 bases from J, with 13 bases in between. The CDR3 totals 14 residues. Per the germline V gene, CDR1 is GTSNPN and CDR2 is SVGIG (reference sequence). CDR3 amino acids: CAWSVLGQQETQYF. CDR3 nucleotide sequence: TGTGCCTGGAGCGTCCTCGGACAGCAAGAGACCCAGTACTTC.

This chain joins TRBV7-8 and TRBJ2-3; no firm D call. The V and J ends lost 2 bases and 6 bases respectively, with 12 bases between them. Germline assignment: CDR1 SGHVS and CDR2 FQNEAQ. The CDR3 contains 14 residues. DNA of the CDR3: TGTGCCAGCAGCTTACCCCTAGGAGCCGATACGCAGTATTTT. Protein sequence: CASSLPLGADTQYF.

The rearrangement uses TRBV7-9 and TRBJ2-5; TRBD2 matches at 7 bases. Germline V CDR1 and CDR2: SEHNR, FQNEAQ (reference sequence). CDR3 length: 15 amino acids. Unmatched junction bases numbered 8, after V lost 5 bases and J lost 2 bases. CDR3 residues: CASSMGLHEQETQYF. The CDR3 DNA sequence: TGTGCCAGCAGCATGGGACTACACGAACAAGAGACCCAGTACTTC.

The genes are TRBV10-3 and TRBJ2-1; 7 bases are a match to TRBD2. V shed 3 bases, J shed 8 bases, and the junction held 13 bases outside the gene matches. This CDR3 contains 16 residues. The germline V gene encodes CDR1 ENHRY and CDR2 SYGVKD. CDR3 bases: TGTGCCATCAGTGATGGTACTAGCGCCTTAGTCGATGAGCAGTTCTTC. Amino acids: CAISDGTSALVDEQFF.